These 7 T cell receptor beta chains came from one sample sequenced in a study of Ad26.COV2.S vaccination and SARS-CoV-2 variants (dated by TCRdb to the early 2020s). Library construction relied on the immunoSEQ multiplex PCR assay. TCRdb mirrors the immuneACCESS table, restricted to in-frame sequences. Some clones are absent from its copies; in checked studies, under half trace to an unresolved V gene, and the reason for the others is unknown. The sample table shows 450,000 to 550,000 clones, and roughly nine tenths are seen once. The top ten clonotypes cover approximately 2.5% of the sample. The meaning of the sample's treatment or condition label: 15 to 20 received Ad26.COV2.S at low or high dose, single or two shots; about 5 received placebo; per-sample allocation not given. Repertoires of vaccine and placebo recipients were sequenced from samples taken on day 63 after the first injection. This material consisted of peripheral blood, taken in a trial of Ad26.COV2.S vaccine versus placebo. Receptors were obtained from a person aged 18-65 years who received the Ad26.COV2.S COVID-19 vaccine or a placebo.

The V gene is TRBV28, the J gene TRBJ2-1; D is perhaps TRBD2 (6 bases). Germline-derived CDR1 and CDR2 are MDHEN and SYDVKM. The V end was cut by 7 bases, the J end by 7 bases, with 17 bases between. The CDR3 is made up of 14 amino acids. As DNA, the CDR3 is TGTGCCAGCACCCCCGCGGGACTCCTAAATGAGCAGTTCTTC. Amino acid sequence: CASTPAGLLNEQFF.

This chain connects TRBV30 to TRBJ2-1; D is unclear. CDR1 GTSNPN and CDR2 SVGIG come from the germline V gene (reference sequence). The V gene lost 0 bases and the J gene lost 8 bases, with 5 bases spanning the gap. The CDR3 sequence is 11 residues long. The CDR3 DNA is TGTGCCTGGAGTGTATTCGATGAGCAGTTCTTC. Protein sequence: CAWSVFDEQFF.

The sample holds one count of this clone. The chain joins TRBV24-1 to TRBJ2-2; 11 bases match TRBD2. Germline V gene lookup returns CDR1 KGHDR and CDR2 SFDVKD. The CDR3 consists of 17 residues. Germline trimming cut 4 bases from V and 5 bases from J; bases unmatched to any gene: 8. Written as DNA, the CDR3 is TGTGCCACCAGTGAAGATAGCGGGGGGGCCCAAACCGGGGAGCTGTTTTTT. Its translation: CATSEDSGGAQTGELFF.

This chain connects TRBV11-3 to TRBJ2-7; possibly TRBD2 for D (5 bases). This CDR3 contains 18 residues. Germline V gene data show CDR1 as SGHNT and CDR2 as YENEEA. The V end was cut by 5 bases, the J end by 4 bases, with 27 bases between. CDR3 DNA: TGTGCCAGCAGCCCCACTTCCCTGGCCGACGGGGTGCCATACGAGCAGTACGTC. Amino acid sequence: CASSPTSLADGVPYEQYV.

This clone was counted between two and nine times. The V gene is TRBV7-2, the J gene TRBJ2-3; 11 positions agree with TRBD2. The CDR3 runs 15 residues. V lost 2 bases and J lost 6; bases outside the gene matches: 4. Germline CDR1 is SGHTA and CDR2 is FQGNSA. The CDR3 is CASSLKLAGADTQYF. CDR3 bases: TGTGCCAGCAGCTTAAAACTAGCGGGAGCGGATACGCAGTATTTT.

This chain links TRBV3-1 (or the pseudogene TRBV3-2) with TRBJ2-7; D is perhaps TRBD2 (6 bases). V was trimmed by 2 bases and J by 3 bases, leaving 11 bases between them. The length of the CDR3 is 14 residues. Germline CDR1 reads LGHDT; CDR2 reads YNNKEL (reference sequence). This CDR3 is CASSQRASDYEQYF. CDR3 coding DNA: TGTGCCAGCAGCCAACGGGCTAGCGACTACGAGCAGTACTTC.

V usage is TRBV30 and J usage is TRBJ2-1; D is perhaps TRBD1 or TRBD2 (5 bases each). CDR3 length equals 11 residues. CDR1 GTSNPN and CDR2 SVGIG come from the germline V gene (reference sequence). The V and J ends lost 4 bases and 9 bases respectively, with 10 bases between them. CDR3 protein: CAWMMGVEQFF. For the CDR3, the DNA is TGTGCCTGGATGATGGGGGTTGAGCAGTTCTTC.